This T cell receptor (beta chain) was sequenced for a study of cytomegalovirus exposure and HLA in healthy donors. At the level of the study: A data release that came early held roughly 90 million unique TCRs from HLA-typed donors.

Study-level findings and limits: Some segments of the V type, notably TRBV6-2 and TRBV6-3, were excluded as indistinguishable. Several top significant clusters appeared, in a later analysis, to be linked to common viral pathogens.

Sampled while nominally healthy, donors likely had unrecorded immune exposures. Germline CDR1 is KGHSH and CDR2 is LQKENI. Trimming removed 5 bases at V and 7 bases at J, with 8 bases between. This CDR3 region has 11 residues. About this clone itself: The target antigen is unknown.

The PCR used 60 Vbeta and 13 Jbeta primers. Data came from immunoSEQ multiplex PCR; TCRdb stores just in-frame clones and leaves some out. The data show about 140,000 clones, with approximately 77% seen just once and 4.5% to 6% held by the top ten. Input material: PBMCs. The rearrangement links TRBV18 to TRBJ1-1; D unclear. This TCR derives from a woman aged 45-59 years in good health and CMV-seronegative. CDR3 sequence (DNA): TGTGCCAGCTCATCTCAGATTGAAGCTTTCTTT. This translates into CASSSQIEAFF.